This T cell receptor beta chain comes out of a study of blood T cell repertoires in COVID-19. Study context: Samples taken during acute and convalescent COVID-19 were collected in the United States, Italy and Spain. T cells, B-cell-depleted T cells, or PBMCs provided the cDNA or gDNA that served as material.

As originally analysed: By means of reference gene primer amplification, nucleated cell counts were estimated. The repertoire was sequenced with immunoSEQ multiplex PCR; TCRdb's copy has only in-frame clones and lacks some. The V and J calls and the clone size are those of that table, but D and trimming were determined from the DNA. The sample shows over 70,000 clones, 70% to 90% of them seen only once. V lost 6 bases to trimming and J lost 4 bases, with 13 bases between them. Germline values: CDR1 ENHRY, CDR2 SYGVKD. The CDR3 length is 14 residues. The rearrangement links TRBV10-3 to TRBJ1-5; D may be TRBD1 (5 bases). The clonotype originates from a human donor in a cohort sampled during active COVID-19. Sequences were obtained from peripheral blood. The CDR3 loop reads CAIREQGRNQPQHF. As DNA, the CDR3 is TGTGCCATCAGGGAGCAGGGCCGGAATCAGCCCCAGCATTTT.